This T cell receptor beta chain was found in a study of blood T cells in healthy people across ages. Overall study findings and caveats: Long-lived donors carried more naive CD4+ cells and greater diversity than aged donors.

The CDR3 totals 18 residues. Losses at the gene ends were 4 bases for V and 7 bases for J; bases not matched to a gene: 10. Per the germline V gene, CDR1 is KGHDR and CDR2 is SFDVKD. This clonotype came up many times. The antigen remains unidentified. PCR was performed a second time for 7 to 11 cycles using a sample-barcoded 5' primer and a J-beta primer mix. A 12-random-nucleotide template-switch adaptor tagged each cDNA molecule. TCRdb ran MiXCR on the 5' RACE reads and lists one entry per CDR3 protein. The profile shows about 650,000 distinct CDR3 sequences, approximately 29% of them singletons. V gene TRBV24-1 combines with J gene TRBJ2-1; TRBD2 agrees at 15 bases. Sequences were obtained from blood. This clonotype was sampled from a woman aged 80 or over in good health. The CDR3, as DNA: TGTGCCACCAGTGACCCCCGGACTAGCGGGGGGGTTCTGAATGAGCAGTTCTTC. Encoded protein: CATSDPRTSGGVLNEQFF.